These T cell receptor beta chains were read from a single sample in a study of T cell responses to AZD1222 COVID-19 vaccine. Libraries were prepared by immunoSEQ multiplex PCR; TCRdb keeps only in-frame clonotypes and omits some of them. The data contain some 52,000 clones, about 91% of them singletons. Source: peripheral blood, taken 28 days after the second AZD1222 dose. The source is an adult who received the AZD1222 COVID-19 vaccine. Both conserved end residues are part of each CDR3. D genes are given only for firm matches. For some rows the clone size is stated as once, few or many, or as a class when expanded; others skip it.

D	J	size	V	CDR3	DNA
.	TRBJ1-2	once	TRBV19	CASSIEPEGGYGYTF	TGTGCCAGTAGTATCGAGCCGGAAGGGGGCTATGGCTACACCTTC
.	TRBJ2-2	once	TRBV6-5	CASKLTSNTGELFF	TGTGCCAGCAAACTAACCTCGAACACCGGGGAGCTGTTTTTT
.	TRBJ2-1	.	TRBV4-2	CASSQTLGVGNEQFF	TGTGCCAGCAGCCAAACCCTCGGAGTTGGCAATGAGCAGTTCTTC
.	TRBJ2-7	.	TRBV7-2	CASSLATAGPYEQYF	TGTGCCAGCAGCTTAGCGACTGCTGGTCCCTACGAGCAGTACTTC
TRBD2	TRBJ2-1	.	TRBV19	CASSPGTRQYNEQFF	TGTGCCAGTAGTCCAGGGACTAGGCAATACAATGAGCAGTTCTTC
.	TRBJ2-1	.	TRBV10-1	CASSESGRVNEQFF	TGCGCCAGCAGTGAGTCCGGCAGGGTCAATGAGCAGTTCTTC
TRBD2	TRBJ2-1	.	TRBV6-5	CASSRREAYNEQFF	TGTGCCAGCAGTCGGCGGGAGGCCTACAATGAGCAGTTCTTC
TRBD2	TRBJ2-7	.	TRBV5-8	CASPRPPGTSGSSRRQYF	TGTGCCAGCCCACGCCCCCCCGGGACTAGCGGGAGCTCCAGGAGGCAGTACTTC
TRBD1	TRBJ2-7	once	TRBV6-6	CATGDSSYEQYF	TGTGCCACCGGGGACAGCTCCTACGAGCAGTACTTC
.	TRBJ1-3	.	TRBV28	CASSLPRPGLSGNTIYF	TGTGCCAGCAGTTTACCCAGACCGGGACTGTCTGGAAACACCATATATTTT
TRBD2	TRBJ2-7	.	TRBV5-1	CASSLASGVSYEQYF	TGCGCCAGCAGCTTGGCCAGCGGGGTTTCCTACGAGCAGTACTTC
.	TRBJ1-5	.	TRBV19	CASSGRAGQPQHF	TGTGCCAGTAGTGGTAGGGCGGGTCAGCCCCAGCATTTT
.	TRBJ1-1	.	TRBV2	CGYRAGNTEAFF	TGTGGCTACAGGGCCGGGAACACTGAAGCTTTCTTT
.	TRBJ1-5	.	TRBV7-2	CASSFSSNQPQHF	TGTGCCAGCAGCTTCAGCAGCAATCAGCCCCAGCATTTT
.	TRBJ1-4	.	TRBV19	CASQGPQSEKLFF	TGTGCCAGTCAGGGCCCCCAGAGCGAAAAACTGTTTTTT
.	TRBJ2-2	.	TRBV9	CASSQRGVNTGELFF	TGTGCCAGCAGCCAAAGAGGGGTCAACACCGGGGAGCTGTTTTTT
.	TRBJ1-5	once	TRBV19	CASSIGGQPQHF	TGTGCCAGTAGTATAGGGGGCCAGCCCCAGCATTTT
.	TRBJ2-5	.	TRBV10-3	CAISESRDSETQYF	TGTGCCATCAGTGAGTCGCGGGACTCCGAGACCCAGTACTTC
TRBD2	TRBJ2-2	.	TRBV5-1	CASSSTGVAGGTNTGELFF	TGCGCCAGCAGCTCCACTGGGGTAGCGGGAGGGACGAACACCGGGGAGCTGTTTTTT
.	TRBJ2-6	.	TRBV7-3	CASSPQSSGANVLTF	TGTGCCAGCAGCCCCCAGTCCTCTGGGGCCAACGTCCTGACTTTC
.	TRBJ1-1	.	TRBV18	CASSPGQMNTEAFF	TGTGCCAGCTCACCGGGACAAATGAACACTGAAGCTTTCTTT
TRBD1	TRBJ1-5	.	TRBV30	CAWSGARGPNQPQHF	TGTGCCTGGAGTGGGGCCAGGGGGCCGAATCAGCCCCAGCATTTT
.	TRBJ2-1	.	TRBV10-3	CAISESGRERDEQFF	TGTGCCATCAGTGAGTCGGGCCGGGAGAGGGATGAGCAGTTCTTC
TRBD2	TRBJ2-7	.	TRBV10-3	CASRGTSPSSSYEQYF	TGTGCCTCCAGGGGGACTAGCCCTTCGAGCTCCTACGAGCAGTACTTC
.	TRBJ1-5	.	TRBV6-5	CASSYSRDQPQHF	TGTGCCAGCAGTTACTCTAGGGACCAGCCCCAGCATTTT
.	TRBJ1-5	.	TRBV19	CASSIGAGSNQPQHF	TGTGCCAGTAGTATAGGAGCGGGATCCAATCAGCCCCAGCATTTT
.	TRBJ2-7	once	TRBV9	CASSPSAAITPYEQYF	TGTGCCAGCAGCCCCTCTGCCGCTATAACCCCCTACGAGCAGTACTTC
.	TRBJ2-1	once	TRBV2	CASSFGLVYNEQFF	TGTGCCAGCAGCTTCGGACTGGTTTACAATGAGCAGTTCTTC
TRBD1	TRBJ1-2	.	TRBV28	CASRPGQLTYGYTF	TGTGCCAGCAGGCCGGGACAGCTAACCTATGGCTACACCTTC
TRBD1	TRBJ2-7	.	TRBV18	CASSLGRGGDYEQYF	TGTGCCAGCTCACTAGGTAGAGGGGGCGATTACGAGCAGTACTTC
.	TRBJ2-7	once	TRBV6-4	CASSVLAGREQYF	TGTGCCAGCAGTGTTCTAGCTGGGAGGGAGCAGTACTTC
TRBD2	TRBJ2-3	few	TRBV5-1	CASSLDPRASGRDDTQYF	TGCGCCAGCAGCTTGGACCCCCGCGCTAGCGGGAGGGATGATACGCAGTATTTT